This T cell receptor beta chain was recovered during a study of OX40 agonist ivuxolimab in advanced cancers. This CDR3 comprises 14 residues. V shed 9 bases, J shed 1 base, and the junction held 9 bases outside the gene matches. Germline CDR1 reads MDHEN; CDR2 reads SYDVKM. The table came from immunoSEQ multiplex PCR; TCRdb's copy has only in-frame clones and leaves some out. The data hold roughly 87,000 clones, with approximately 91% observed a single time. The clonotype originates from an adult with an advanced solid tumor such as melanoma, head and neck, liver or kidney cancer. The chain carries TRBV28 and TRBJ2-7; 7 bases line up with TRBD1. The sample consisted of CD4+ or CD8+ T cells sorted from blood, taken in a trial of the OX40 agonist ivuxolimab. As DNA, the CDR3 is TGTGCCAGTGGAAGGGGGACAGCATCCTACGAGCAGTACTTC. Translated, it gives CASGRGTASYEQYF. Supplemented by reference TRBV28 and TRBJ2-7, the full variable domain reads DVKVTQSSRYLVKRTGEKVFLECVQDMDHENMFWYRQDPGLGLRLIYFSYDVKMKEKGDIPEGYSVSREKKERFSLILESASTNQTSMYLCASGRGTASYEQYFGPGTRLTVT.